This is a list of T cell receptor beta chains from one sample in a study of Graves' ophthalmopathy and Graves' hyperthyroidism. Each CDR3 protein gets one entry after TCRdb re-called the multiplex PCR reads with MiXCR. The data show around 670,000 distinct CDR3 sequences, 40% seen once. The material sequenced was peripheral blood. The receptors come from an adult man with Graves' ophthalmopathy. CDR3s leave out the opening cysteine and the closing phenylalanine or tryptophan. The order of the fields is D gene, clone size, V gene, CDR3 protein. A D gene is named only where the DNA matches it firmly. Not every row has a clone size; where given, it reads once, few, many or a size class.

>-|-|TRBV29-1
SVRHMNTGELF
>-|many|TRBV6-5
ASSYRRGTNSPLH
>TRBD1|-|TRBV19
ASSIGGQAYTGELF
>-|many|TRBV24-1
ASRPSRRQAVRGYT
>TRBD1|-|TRBV10-3
ASRNDRGYGYEQY
>-|few|TRBV7-2
ASSQRGGLGNSPLH
>TRBD1|-|TRBV24-1
ASSSGQGRGQPQH
>-|-|TRBV19
ATSGTVWGWYGYT
>TRBD1|few|TRBV9
ASRRGTGGTSYYGYT
>-|-|TRBV7-9
ASSLHRLGWETQY
>TRBD1|-|TRBV2
ASSTDRAMA
>-|few|TRBV24-1
ASSYGARIEQY
>-|few|TRBV2
ASTRGSEQY
>-|few|TRBV30
AWSGKGYQPQH
>-|-|TRBV2
ASSLTGSLTCEQY
>TRBD1|few|TRBV24-1
ATSDPGTGERQPQH
>-|-|TRBV29-1
SVGERQGQF
>-|few|TRBV3-1
ASSQPKGTEAF
>TRBD1|few|TRBV6-1
ASSLGGTGRFYGYT
>-|-|TRBV20-1
SARGAGLRDQPQH
>-|many|TRBV7-9
ASSLDSFNEKLF
>-|-|TRBV7-2
ASSIDGGGTEAF
>TRBD1|-|TRBV7-2
ASSFSGTGDEKLF
>-|-|TRBV6-1
ASSENRRNTIY
>TRBD1|-|TRBV10-3
AIQGTGNSPLH
>-|-|TRBV7-9
AGQGGLTTGELF
>-|-|TRBV5-6
ASSLEPGSWKLF
>-|few|TRBV7-9
ASSGTEGSTEAF
>TRBD1|-|TRBV10-3
ASSYNIPGGAWYTEAF
>TRBD1|many|TRBV7-9
ASSLWTGGGETQY
>-|-|TRBV9
ASSRRGRTEAF
>TRBD1|-|TRBV20-1
SASGQANTGELF
>-|-|TRBV25-1
ASSRKGGRTNEKLF
>-|-|TRBV2
ASSEFLPRSNTEAF
>TRBD1|few|TRBV4-1
ASSLRDRGDYGYT
>-|-|TRBV7-9
ASSLPSRPEQY
>TRBD1|-|TRBV20-1
SARDGTGVNQPQH
>TRBD1|few|TRBV7-8
ASVNRGAYEQY
>-|many|TRBV10-3
AISESGWVTEAF
>TRBD1|many|TRBV10-3
AISEWGQGNEKLF
>-|-|TRBV19
ASSIAPGTPPAF
>-|-|TRBV10-1
ASSEDPQGDQPQH
>TRBD2|-|TRBV7-9
ASSSSGGTTGELF